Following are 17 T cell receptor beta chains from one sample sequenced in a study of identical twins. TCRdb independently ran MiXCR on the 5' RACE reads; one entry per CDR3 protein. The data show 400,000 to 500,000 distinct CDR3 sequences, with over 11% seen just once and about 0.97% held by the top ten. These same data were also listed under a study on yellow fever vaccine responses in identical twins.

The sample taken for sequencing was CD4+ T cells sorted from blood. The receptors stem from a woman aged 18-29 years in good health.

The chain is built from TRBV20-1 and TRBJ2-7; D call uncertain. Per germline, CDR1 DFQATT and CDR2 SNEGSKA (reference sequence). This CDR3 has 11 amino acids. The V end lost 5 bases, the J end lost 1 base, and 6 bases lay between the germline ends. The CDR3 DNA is TGCAGTGCTCTGGTTTCCTACGAGCAGTACTTC. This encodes CSALVSYEQYF.

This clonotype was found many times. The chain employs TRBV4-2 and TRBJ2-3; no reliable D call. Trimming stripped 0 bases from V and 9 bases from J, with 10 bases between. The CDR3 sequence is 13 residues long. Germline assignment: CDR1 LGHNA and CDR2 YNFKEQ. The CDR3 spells CASSQDRHGTQYF. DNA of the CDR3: TGTGCCAGCAGCCAAGATAGGCATGGAACGCAGTATTTT.

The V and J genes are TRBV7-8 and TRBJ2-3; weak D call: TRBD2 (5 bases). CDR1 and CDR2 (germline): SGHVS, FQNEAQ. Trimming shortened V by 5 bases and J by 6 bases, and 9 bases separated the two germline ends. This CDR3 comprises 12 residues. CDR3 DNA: TGTGCCAGCAGCCCACGGAGGGATACGCAGTATTTT. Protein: CASSPRRDTQYF.

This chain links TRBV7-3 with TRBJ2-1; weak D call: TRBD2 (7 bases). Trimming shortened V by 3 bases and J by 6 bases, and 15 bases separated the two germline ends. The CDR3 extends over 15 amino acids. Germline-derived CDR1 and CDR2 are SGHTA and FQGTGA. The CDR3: CASSLTGGLANEQFF. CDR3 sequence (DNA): TGTGCCAGCAGCTTGACGGGGGGCCTGGCCAATGAGCAGTTCTTC.

The CDR3 spells CASSFRTPLEQYF. CDR3 nucleotides: TGTGCCAGCAGTTTCCGGACGCCGCTGGAGCAGTACTTC. The chain combines TRBV27 with TRBJ2-7; D remains ambiguous. Germline V gene sequence: CDR1 MNHEY, CDR2 SMNVEV (reference sequence). V was trimmed by 3 bases and J by 7 bases, leaving 13 bases between them. CDR3 length: 13 amino acids.

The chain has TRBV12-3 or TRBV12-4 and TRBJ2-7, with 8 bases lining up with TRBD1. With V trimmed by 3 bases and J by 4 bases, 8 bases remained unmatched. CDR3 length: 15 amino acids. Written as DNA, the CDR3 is TGTGCCAGCAGTTTTCCGGGACAGGCAACTTACGAGCAGTACTTC. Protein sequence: CASSFPGQATYEQYF.

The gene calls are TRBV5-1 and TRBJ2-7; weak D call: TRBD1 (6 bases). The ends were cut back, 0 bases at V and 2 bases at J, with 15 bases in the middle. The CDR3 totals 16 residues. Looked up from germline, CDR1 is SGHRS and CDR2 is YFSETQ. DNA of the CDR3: TGCGCCAGCAGCTTGGCCTGGGACGGGGACACCTACGAGCAGTACTTC. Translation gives CASSLAWDGDTYEQYF.

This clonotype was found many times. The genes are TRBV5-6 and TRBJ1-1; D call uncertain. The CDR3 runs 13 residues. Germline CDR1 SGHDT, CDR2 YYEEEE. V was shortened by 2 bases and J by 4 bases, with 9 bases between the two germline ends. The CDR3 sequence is CASSLLGGTEAFF. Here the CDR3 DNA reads TGTGCCAGCAGCTTATTGGGAGGCACTGAAGCTTTCTTT.

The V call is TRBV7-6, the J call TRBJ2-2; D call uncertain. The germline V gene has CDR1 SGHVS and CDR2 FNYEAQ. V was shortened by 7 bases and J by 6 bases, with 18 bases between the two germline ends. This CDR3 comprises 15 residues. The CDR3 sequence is CASTHRSALAGELFF. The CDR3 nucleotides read TGTGCCAGCACCCATAGATCCGCTCTGGCCGGGGAGCTGTTTTTT.

CDR3 nucleotides: TGTGCCAGCTCACCAGCAGCGAACACTGAAGCTTTCTTT. This codes for CASSPAANTEAFF. V usage is TRBV18 and J usage is TRBJ1-1; the D is unclear. The V end lost 2 bases, the J end lost 1 base, and 5 bases lay between the germline ends. Germline CDR1 KGHSH, CDR2 LQKENI. CDR3 size: 13 residues.

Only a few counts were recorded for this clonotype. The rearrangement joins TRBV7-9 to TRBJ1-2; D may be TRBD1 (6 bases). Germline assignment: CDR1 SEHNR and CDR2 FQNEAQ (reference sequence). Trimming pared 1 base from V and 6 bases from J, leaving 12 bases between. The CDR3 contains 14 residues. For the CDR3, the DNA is TGTGCCAGCAGCTTAGGGGAGACAGGTCATGGCTACACCTTC. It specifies CASSLGETGHGYTF.

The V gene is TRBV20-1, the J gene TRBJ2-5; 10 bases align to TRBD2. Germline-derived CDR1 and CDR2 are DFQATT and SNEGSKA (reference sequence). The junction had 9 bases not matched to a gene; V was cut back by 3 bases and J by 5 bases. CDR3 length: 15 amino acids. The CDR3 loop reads CSARSLAGDLETQYF. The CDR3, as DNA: TGCAGTGCTAGGAGTCTAGCGGGAGATCTGGAGACCCAGTACTTC.

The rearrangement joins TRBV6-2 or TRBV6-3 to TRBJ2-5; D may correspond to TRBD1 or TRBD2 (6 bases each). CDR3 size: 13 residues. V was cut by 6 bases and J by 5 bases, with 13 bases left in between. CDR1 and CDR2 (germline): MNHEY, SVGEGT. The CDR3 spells CASRRGDRETQYF. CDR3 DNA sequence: TGTGCCAGCAGGAGGGGGGATCGGGAGACCCAGTACTTC.

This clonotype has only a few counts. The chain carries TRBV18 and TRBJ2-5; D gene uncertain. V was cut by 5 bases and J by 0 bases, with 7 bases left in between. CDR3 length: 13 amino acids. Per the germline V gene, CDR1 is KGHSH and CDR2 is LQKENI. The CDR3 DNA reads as TGTGCCAGCTCAGTCGTCGACCAAGAGACCCAGTACTTC. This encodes CASSVVDQETQYF.

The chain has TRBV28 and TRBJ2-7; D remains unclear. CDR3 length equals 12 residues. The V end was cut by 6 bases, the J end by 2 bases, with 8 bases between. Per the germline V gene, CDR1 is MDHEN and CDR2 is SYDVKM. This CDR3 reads CASSSHPYEQYF. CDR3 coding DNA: TGTGCCAGCAGCTCACACCCCTACGAGCAGTACTTC.

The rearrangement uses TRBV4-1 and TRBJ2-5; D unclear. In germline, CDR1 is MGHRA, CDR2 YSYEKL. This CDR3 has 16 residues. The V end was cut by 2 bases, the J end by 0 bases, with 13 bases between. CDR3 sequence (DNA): TGCGCCAGCAGCCAAACTCCCGCCCGGGACCAAGAGACCCAGTACTTC. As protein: CASSQTPARDQETQYF.

CDR3 amino acids: CASSFWDSNQPQHF. CDR3 nucleotides: TGTGCCAGCAGCTTTTGGGACAGCAATCAGCCCCAGCATTTT. The rearrangement joins TRBV7-2 to TRBJ1-5, with D tentatively TRBD1 (5 bases). The CDR3 is 14 amino acids. The germline V gene encodes CDR1 SGHTA and CDR2 FQGNSA. V lost 3 bases and J 1 base, leaving 7 bases between the germline ends.